The 28 T cell receptor beta chains presented below share a single source sample, sequenced in a study of cytomegalovirus exposure and HLA in healthy donors. PCR was performed using 60 Vbeta and 13 Jbeta primers. Assay: immunoSEQ multiplex PCR; the TCRdb copy retains only in-frame clones and omits some. The sample consists of some 130,000 clones, about 66% of them appearing once. Sequences were obtained from PBMCs. These receptors were obtained from a man aged 25 to 45 in good health and CMV-seropositive.

The J gene is TRBJ2-4, the V gene TRBV7-8, with D possibly matching TRBD2 (6 bases). V gave up 1 base and J gave up 2 bases, with 15 bases separating them. The CDR3 length is 17 residues. Germline lookup yields CDR1 SGHVS and CDR2 FQNEAQ. DNA of the CDR3: TGTGCCAGCAGCTTAGTTGTGGGAGGCGGGACCAAAAACATTCAGTACTTC. Protein sequence: CASSLVVGGGTKNIQYF. Based on the CDR3 plus reference TRBV7-8 and TRBJ2-4, the full variable domain is GAGVSQSPRYKVAKRGQDVALRCDPISGHVSLFWYQQALGQGPEFLTYFQNEAQLDKSGLPSDRFFAERPEGSVSTLKIQRTQQEDSAVYLCASSLVVGGGTKNIQYFGAGTRLSVL.

This clone was picked up a small number of times. The chain joins TRBV5-1 to TRBJ2-5; D is possibly TRBD2 (5 bases). V gave up 3 bases and J gave up 1 base, with 10 bases separating them. Germline CDR1 and CDR2: SGHRS and YFSETQ. The CDR3 spans 14 residues. CDR3: CASSSDWIQETQYF. CDR3 in DNA: TGCGCCAGCAGCTCGGACTGGATCCAAGAGACCCAGTACTTC. Looking up the rest from reference TRBV5-1 and TRBJ2-5 gives the full variable domain: KAGVTQTPRYLIKTRGQQVTLSCSPISGHRSVSWYQQTPGQGLQFLFEYFSETQRNKGNFPGRFSGRQFSNSRSEMNVSTLELGDSALYLCASSSDWIQETQYFGPGTRLLVL.

A single count supports this clone. The V call is TRBV7-9, the J call TRBJ1-4; D possibly corresponds to TRBD1 (6 bases). The CDR3 covers 15 residues. V was pared by 4 bases and J by 4 bases, with 13 bases between. CDR1 and CDR2 from the germline V gene are SEHNR and FQNEAQ (reference sequence). The CDR3 nucleotides read TGTGCCAGCAGCTCCTCAACAGGGTATAATGAAAAACTGTTTTTT. Its translation is CASSSSTGYNEKLFF.

This clone was detected only a few times. This chain links TRBV7-2 with TRBJ2-5; D might be TRBD2 (5 bases). The length of the CDR3 is 13 residues. V shed 8 bases and J shed 5 bases, with 15 bases lying between them. Germline V gene lookup returns CDR1 SGHTA and CDR2 FQGNSA. The chain's CDR3 is CASGNSGWETQYF. The CDR3 DNA reads TGTGCCAGCGGAAACTCGGGGTGGGAGACCCAGTACTTC.

This sequence joins TRBV5-1 and TRBJ2-1; 9 bases align to TRBD2. With 3 bases clipped from V and 7 bases from J, the junction kept 8 bases outside the gene matches. The CDR3 is 15 residues long. Germline V gene sequence: CDR1 SGHRS, CDR2 YFSETQ. The CDR3 region has the DNA TGCGCCAGCAGCTCTAGCGGGGTAAGGGGTAATGAGCAGTTCTTC. Its translation: CASSSSGVRGNEQFF.

A single count supports this clone. The chain's CDR3 is CASSLDRDDYEQYF. In nucleotides, the CDR3 is TGTGCCAGCAGCCTGGACAGGGACGACTACGAGCAGTACTTC. The chain couples TRBV27 to TRBJ2-5, with 8 bases lining up with TRBD1. The DNA matches TRBJ2-7 better at its end, which makes the J call doubtful. Germline-derived CDR1 and CDR2 are MNHEY and SMNVEV (reference sequence). The CDR3 has 14 residues.

This chain joins TRBV7-2 and TRBJ1-4; D is unresolved. This CDR3 comprises 15 residues. Germline loops: CDR1 SGHTA, CDR2 FQGNSA. V lost 3 bases and J 0 bases, leaving 8 bases between the germline ends. CDR3 sequence reads: CASSFDFATNEKLFF. CDR3 nucleotides: TGTGCCAGCAGCTTCGACTTTGCAACTAATGAAAAACTGTTTTTT.

V usage is TRBV9 and J usage is TRBJ2-1, with a possible D match to TRBD2 (5 bases). CDR1 and CDR2 from the germline V gene are SGDLS and YYNGEE. With 0 bases removed from V and 8 bases from J, the gap between germline ends came to 12 bases. This CDR3 is built from 14 residues. The DNA of the CDR3 is TGTGCCAGCAGCGTAGCGGGATCTCCCCATGAGCAGTTCTTC. This translates into CASSVAGSPHEQFF.

This sequence joins TRBV2 and TRBJ2-6; D remains unclear. The germline gives CDR1 SNHLY, CDR2 FYNNEI. The CDR3 has 13 amino acids. The V end lost 6 bases, the J end lost 5 bases, and 8 bases lay between the germline ends. CDR3 sequence: CASSLERANVLTF. The DNA for the CDR3 is TGTGCCAGCAGCCTTGAGAGGGCCAACGTCCTGACTTTC.

With regard to this clone: The junction differs from germline at one of its ends, possibly a read error. The J gene is TRBJ2-7, the V gene TRBV7-7, with TRBD1 matching over 12 bases. CDR3 length: 14 residues. Germline assignment: CDR1 SSHAT and CDR2 FNYEAQ (reference sequence). The CDR3 DNA sequence: TGTGCTAGCAGCCCGGGACAGGGGGCTCAAGAGCAGTACTTC. Translation gives CASSPGQGAQEQYF.

The chain employs TRBV11-2 and TRBJ2-7; weak D call: TRBD1 (6 bases). V shed 3 bases and J shed 3 bases, with 15 bases lying between them. CDR3 size: 15 residues. CDR1 SGHAT and CDR2 FQNNGV come from the germline V gene. The CDR3 loop is CASSFTGSLIYEQYF. CDR3 coding DNA: TGTGCCAGCAGCTTTACAGGGTCCCTAATCTACGAGCAGTACTTC.

The V gene is TRBV5-6, the J gene TRBJ2-5; the match to TRBD1 covers 7 bases. The tail of the sequence fits TRBJ2-7 better, so the J call may be wrong. This CDR3 contains 13 residues. The germline V gene encodes CDR1 SGHDT and CDR2 YYEEEE. The CDR3 nucleotides read TGTGCCAGCCGAAAGGTAGGGGGCGACGAGCAGTACTTC. This codes for CASRKVGGDEQYF.

The V and J genes are TRBV4-2 and TRBJ2-1, with TRBD1 matching over 7 bases. Unmatched junction bases numbered 6, after V lost 3 bases and J lost 4 bases. Germline V gene data show CDR1 as LGHNA and CDR2 as YNFKEQ. The CDR3 extends over 15 amino acids. CDR3: CASSQARGRYNEQFF. The CDR3, as DNA: TGTGCCAGCAGCCAGGCCAGGGGGAGATACAATGAGCAGTTCTTC.

There are a few counts of this clone. The gene calls are TRBV29-1 and TRBJ1-1, with D unresolved. The CDR3 consists of 12 residues. CDR1 SQVTM and CDR2 ANQGSEA come from the germline V gene. V shed 7 bases and J shed 4 bases, with 13 bases lying between them. The CDR3 bases are TGCAGCGCCCTCGGGGAAGGCACTGAAGCTTTCTTT. Protein sequence: CSALGEGTEAFF.

The chain employs TRBV6-5 and TRBJ2-5, with 7 bases lining up with TRBD2. Germline lookup yields CDR1 MNHEY and CDR2 SVGAGI. This CDR3 spans 13 amino acids. J gave up 4 bases and V 7 bases, and 6 bases lay outside the gene matches. The DNA of the CDR3 is TGTGCCAGCACCCAGTGGGGGGGAGAGACCCAGTACTTC. As protein: CASTQWGGETQYF.

Written as DNA, the CDR3 is TGTGCCAGCAGTTTGCCCGTCGGGGGCACAGATACGCAGTATTTT. This codes for CASSLPVGGTDTQYF. The J gene is TRBJ2-3, the V gene TRBV28; perhaps TRBD2 as D (5 bases). CDR1 is MDHEN, CDR2 SYDVKM, per germline. The V gene lost 3 bases and the J gene lost 1 base, with 11 bases spanning the gap. The CDR3 consists of 15 residues.

The genes are TRBV6-5 and TRBJ2-1, with D perhaps matching TRBD2 (5 bases). V shed 2 bases and J shed 4 bases, with 9 bases lying between them. The germline V gene encodes CDR1 MNHEY and CDR2 SVGAGI. The CDR3 extends over 14 amino acids. The CDR3 here is CASSYNRGYNEQFF. The CDR3 region has the DNA TGTGCCAGCAGTTACAACCGGGGTTACAATGAGCAGTTCTTC.

The chain recombines TRBV6-5 with TRBJ2-5; 12 bases map to TRBD2. Losses at the gene ends were 7 bases for V and 7 bases for J; bases not matched to a gene: 1. Germline V gene data show CDR1 as MNHEY and CDR2 as SVGAGI. The CDR3 contains 12 residues. CDR3 sequence: CASTTSGRTQYF. The CDR3 coding sequence is TGTGCCAGCACGACTAGCGGGAGGACCCAGTACTTC.

DNA of the CDR3: TGTGCCAGCAGCCATCCTCGGGGGGAACGGGGGGGCTACACCTTC. Amino acids: CASSHPRGERGGYTF. This chain uses TRBV7-9 with TRBJ1-2; perhaps TRBD1 as D (5 bases). CDR1 and CDR2 from the germline V gene are SEHNR and FQNEAQ (reference sequence). V gave up 5 bases and J gave up 8 bases, with 21 bases separating them. The CDR3 spans 15 residues.

A few counts support this clone. V gene TRBV5-1 combines with J gene TRBJ1-2; tentative D call: TRBD1 (5 bases). Trimming left V 0 bases short and J 10 bases short, with 13 bases between. CDR1 SGHRS and CDR2 YFSETQ come from the germline V gene. The length of the CDR3 is 13 residues. As DNA, the CDR3 is TGCGCCAGCAGCTTGGGCGGCAGGGTGAACTACACCTTC. It encodes CASSLGGRVNYTF.

This CDR3 reads CSARARVSNYGYTF. The CDR3 DNA reads TGCAGCGCACGAGCCCGGGTTTCTAACTATGGCTACACCTTC. This chain links TRBV29-1 with TRBJ1-2, with D hard to call. Per germline, CDR1 SQVTM and CDR2 ANQGSEA. Trimming removed 7 bases from V and 0 bases from J, with 15 bases in between. The CDR3 totals 14 residues.

The table lists this clone with a few counts. The V gene is TRBV2, the J gene TRBJ1-4, with 9 bases matching TRBD1. J lost 6 bases, V lost 5 bases, and 7 bases had no gene match. This CDR3 has 15 amino acids. The V gene's germline CDR1 is SNHLY and CDR2 FYNNEI. The chain's CDR3 is CASSRPGQGDEKLFF. CDR3 DNA sequence: TGTGCCAGCAGTAGGCCGGGACAGGGAGATGAAAAACTGTTTTTT. The whole variable domain, remainder taken from reference TRBV2 and TRBJ1-4, is EPEVTQTPSHQVTQMGQEVILRCVPISNHLYFYWYRQILGQKVEFLVSFYNNEISEKSEIFDDQFSVERPDGSNFTLKIRSTKLEDSAMYFCASSRPGQGDEKLFFGSGTQLSVL.

This sequence joins TRBV18 and TRBJ2-5; TRBD1 aligns across 9 bases. There are 15 residues in the CDR3. Trimming at V came to 4 bases and at J to 5 bases, leaving 8 bases not matched to a gene. Germline V gene lookup returns CDR1 KGHSH and CDR2 LQKENI. The DNA for the CDR3 is TGTGCCAGCTCACTTCACAGGGGGCGCGTGGAGACCCAGTACTTC. Its translation is CASSLHRGRVETQYF.

The chain uses TRBV11-2 and TRBJ2-7; a possible D gene is TRBD2 (6 bases). With 4 bases removed from V and 0 bases from J, the gap between germline ends came to 16 bases. CDR1 is SGHAT and CDR2 is FQNNGV in the germline V gene. This CDR3 comprises 16 residues. The CDR3 is CASSSPTSGSSYEQYF. CDR3 nucleotide sequence: TGTGCCAGCAGCTCGCCGACCTCCGGGAGCTCCTACGAGCAGTACTTC. The variable domain in full, completed from reference TRBV11-2 and TRBJ2-7, reads EAGVAQSPRYKIIEKRQSVAFWCNPISGHATLYWYQQILGQGPKLLIQFQNNGVVDDSQLPKDRFSAERLKGVDSTLKIQPAKLEDSAVYLCASSSPTSGSSYEQYFGPGTRLTVT.

The V and J genes are TRBV6-1 and TRBJ1-1; unclear D gene. With 2 bases removed from V and 3 bases from J, the gap between germline ends came to 10 bases. CDR3 length equals 14 residues. The germline CDR1 and CDR2 sequences are MNHNS and SASEGT. The CDR3 here is CASSEFRTYTEAFF. The CDR3 nucleotides are TGTGCCAGCAGTGAATTTAGAACGTACACTGAAGCTTTCTTT.

This CDR3 is CASRQTGWAEAFF. The CDR3 DNA is TGTGCCAGCAGACAGACAGGGTGGGCTGAAGCTTTCTTT. The chain combines TRBV11-2 with TRBJ1-1, with TRBD1 matching 7 bases. Unmatched junction bases numbered 7, after V lost 6 bases and J lost 6 bases. The CDR3 has 13 amino acids. CDR1 is SGHAT and CDR2 is FQNNGV in the germline V gene.

The chain links TRBV19 to TRBJ2-3; 8 bases line up with TRBD2. Germline CDR1 LNHDA, CDR2 SQIVND (reference sequence). The CDR3 sequence is 16 residues long. V dropped 4 bases and J dropped 5; count of bases not matched to a gene: 11. CDR3 in DNA: TGTGCCAGTAGTAATCCGCGGGAGGCGGACAGAGATACGCAGTATTTT. This sequence encodes CASSNPREADRDTQYF.

Details on this clone: Other nucleotide sequences from this sample produce the same CDR3. The chain carries TRBV27 and TRBJ1-5; TRBD1 matches 9 bases. This CDR3 has 15 residues. After removal of 2 bases from V and 4 bases from J, the junction contained 3 bases not matched to a gene. The germline V gene has CDR1 MNHEY and CDR2 SMNVEV (reference sequence). CDR3 protein: CASSLLGTGNQPQHF. The CDR3 region has the DNA TGTGCCAGCAGTTTACTGGGGACAGGGAATCAGCCCCAGCATTTT.